Reported below is one T cell receptor (beta chain). Germline CDR1 MNHNS, CDR2 SASEGT. Trimming cost V 1 base and J 6 bases; bases outside gene matches: 17. The CDR3 covers 19 residues. Sequencing used immunoSEQ multiplex PCR; TCRdb keeps in-frame clones, though not all of them. The sample shows tens of thousands of clones, approximately 84% of them seen only once. The sample originates from a study of control samples from healthy donors and cancer patients. Sequencing input: PBMCs. The chain links TRBV6-1 to TRBJ2-7, with 11 bases fitting TRBD2. This clonotype was obtained from a man in his 70s with lung cancer. The CDR3 spells CASSEVAVGTSGRLREQYF. DNA for the CDR3: TGTGCCAGCAGTGAAGTGGCTGTAGGGACTAGCGGAAGACTTCGCGAGCAGTACTTC.